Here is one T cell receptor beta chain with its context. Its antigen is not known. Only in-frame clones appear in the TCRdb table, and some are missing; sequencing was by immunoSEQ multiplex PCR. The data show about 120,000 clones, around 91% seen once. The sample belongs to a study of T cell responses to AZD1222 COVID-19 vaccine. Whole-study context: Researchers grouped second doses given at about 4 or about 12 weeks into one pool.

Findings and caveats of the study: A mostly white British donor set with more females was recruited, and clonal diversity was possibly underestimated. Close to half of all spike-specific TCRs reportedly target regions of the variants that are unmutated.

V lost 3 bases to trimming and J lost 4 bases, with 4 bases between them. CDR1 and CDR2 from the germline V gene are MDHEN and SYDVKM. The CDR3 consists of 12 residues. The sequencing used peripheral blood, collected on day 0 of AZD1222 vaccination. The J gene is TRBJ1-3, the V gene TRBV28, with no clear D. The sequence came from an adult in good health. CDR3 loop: CASSFWGNTIYF. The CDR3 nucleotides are TGTGCCAGCAGTTTTTGGGGAAACACCATATATTTT.